A selection of T cell receptor beta chains follows, all from one sample in a study of cytomegalovirus exposure and HLA in healthy donors. The method was immunoSEQ multiplex PCR; TCRdb's version includes in-frame clones alone and lacks a portion of them. The sample carries 75,000 to 90,000 clones, more than 60% recorded once. The sample consisted of PBMCs. The origin of the receptors is a male donor in good health and CMV-seropositive. Both conserved end residues are part of each CDR3. Fields, in order: V gene, clone size, D gene, J gene, CDR3 DNA, CDR3 protein. The D gene is left open where the match is weak. Where a row states a size, it is once, few, many or the class of an expanded clone; other rows omit it.

TRBV11-2	NA	NA	TRBJ1-5	TGTGCCAGCAGCTTAGTGGGGGGAAATAGCAATCAGCCCCAGCATTTT	CASSLVGGNSNQPQHF
TRBV19	NA	NA	TRBJ1-2	TGTGCCAGTAGTATGTCGGACTATGGCTACACCTTC	CASSMSDYGYTF
TRBV18	NA	TRBD1	TRBJ2-5	TGTGCCAGCCTACACGATACCGGGACAGAAGGGACCCAGTACTTC	CASLHDTGTEGTQYF
TRBV6-5	NA	TRBD2	TRBJ2-7	TGTGCCAGCAGTTACACCCTAGCGGGGGGCTACGAGCAGTACTTC	CASSYTLAGGYEQYF
TRBV7-8	NA	NA	TRBJ2-5	TGTGCCAGCAGCTTAACTGGCGGGGAGACCCAGTACTTC	CASSLTGGETQYF
TRBV7-9	NA	NA	TRBJ1-2	TGTGCCAGCAGCTTACCAGGGATGCTCCATGGCTACACCTTC	CASSLPGMLHGYTF
TRBV7-2	NA	NA	TRBJ1-1	TGTGCCAGCAGCTTAAGCGACACTGAAGCTTTCTTT	CASSLSDTEAFF
TRBV4-1	NA	TRBD1	TRBJ1-2	TGCGCCAGCAGCCATACAGGGGAGGACTATGGCTACACCTTC	CASSHTGEDYGYTF
TRBV6-6	NA	NA	TRBJ2-7	TGTGCCAGCAGATCTCAGGGGCATGCTCTCGAGCAGTACTTC	CASRSQGHALEQYF
TRBV2	few	TRBD1	TRBJ1-2	TGTGCCAGCAGGGCTGCCGGGACAGGATATGGCTACACCTTC	CASRAAGTGYGYTF
TRBV10-3	NA	NA	TRBJ2-5	TGTGCCATCACTGATCCCGGTGGGGGCGGGTCAAAAGAGACCCAGTACTTC	CAITDPGGGGSKETQYF
TRBV5-1	NA	NA	TRBJ1-5	TGCGCCAGCAGCTTGTCAGGGATTAGCAATCAGCCCCAGCATTTT	CASSLSGISNQPQHF
TRBV28	NA	NA	TRBJ2-7	TGTGCCAGCAGTTTAATGGGACAAGTCTCCCCCGAGCAGTACTTC	CASSLMGQVSPEQYF
TRBV4-2	NA	NA	TRBJ1-1	TGTGCCAGCCGAGCAGACATCAACACTGAAGCTTTCTTT	CASRADINTEAFF
TRBV6-6	NA	NA	TRBJ1-1	TGTGCCAGCAGTTATGACGGGGACACTGAAGCTTTCTTT	CASSYDGDTEAFF
TRBV5-1	NA	NA	TRBJ1-4	TGCGCCAGCAGCTTGGGGCAGGCTGGGGAAAAACTGTTTTTT	CASSLGQAGEKLFF
TRBV7-8	NA	NA	TRBJ1-4	TGTGCCAGCACGATGGGCGGGTCTAATGAAAAACTGTTTTTT	CASTMGGSNEKLFF
TRBV2	few	TRBD1	TRBJ1-1	TGTGCCAACTTGGGACAGCCGAACACTGAAGCTTTCTTT	CANLGQPNTEAFF
TRBV11-2	once	TRBD1	TRBJ1-1	TGTGCCAGCGCGACAGGGGAGCTGAACACTGAAGCTTTCTTT	CASATGELNTEAFF
TRBV28	NA	TRBD2	TRBJ2-7	TGTGCCAGCAGCCGGACTAGCGGGGCTCTAGAGCAGTACTTC	CASSRTSGALEQYF
TRBV28	NA	NA	TRBJ1-1	TGTGCCAGCAGTCCCGCTACCCAGAACACTGAAGCTTTCTTT	CASSPATQNTEAFF
TRBV11-2	NA	TRBD1	TRBJ2-2	TGTGCCAGCAGCCCGCACGGGACAGGGGGGTCCGGGGAGCTGTTTTTT	CASSPHGTGGSGELFF
TRBV7-8	NA	NA	TRBJ1-2	TGTGCCAGCAGCTTAGCGGGCAGGACAAACTATGGCTACACCTTC	CASSLAGRTNYGYTF
TRBV5-4	NA	NA	TRBJ2-7	TGTGCCAGCAGCTTGGGGGGCATTACAGGATTTGCCTCGCAGTACTTC	CASSLGGITGFASQYF
TRBV5-1	NA	NA	TRBJ2-5	TGCGCCAGCAGCTTGGGAGGAGTTGGAGAGACCCAGTACTTC	CASSLGGVGETQYF
TRBV7-2	many	TRBD1	TRBJ1-1	TGTGCCAGCAGCTTCGGACAGGGGAACACTGAAGCTTTCTTT	CASSFGQGNTEAFF
TRBV15	NA	NA	TRBJ2-3	TGTGCCACCAGCAGAGGTCTAGCGACTAGCACAGATACGCAGTATTTT	CATSRGLATSTDTQYF
TRBV28	NA	NA	TRBJ2-7	TGTGCCTCCCGGGACTTTACCTACGAGCAGTACTTC	CASRDFTYEQYF
TRBV9	NA	NA	TRBJ1-1	TGTGCCAGCAGCGGACAGTTGAACACTGAAGCTTTCTTT	CASSGQLNTEAFF
TRBV7-2	few	NA	TRBJ2-6	TGTGCCAGCAGCCCTTTTTCCGGGGCCAACGTCCTGACTTTC	CASSPFSGANVLTF
TRBV27	NA	TRBD2	TRBJ2-3	TGTGCCAGCAGTTTTATCCGGGGGGGGGATACGCAGTATTTT	CASSFIRGGDTQYF
TRBV4-2	NA	NA	TRBJ1-2	TGTGCCAGCAGCCATACTAGGGATTTGAACTATGGCTACACCTTC	CASSHTRDLNYGYTF
TRBV28	NA	NA	TRBJ1-2	TGTGCCAGCGGGGCAGGGGTAGGGGCTAACTATGGCTACACCTTC	CASGAGVGANYGYTF
TRBV4-1	NA	TRBD1	TRBJ2-7	TGCGCCAGCAGCCAACAAGACAGGGCTGCCTACGAGCAGTACTTC	CASSQQDRAAYEQYF
TRBV7-6	NA	TRBD2	TRBJ2-3	TGTGCCAGCAGCTGGGACCCTGAGCGGGGGAGCACAGATACGCAGTATTTT	CASSWDPERGSTDTQYF
TRBV7-9	NA	TRBD2	TRBJ2-3	TGTGCCAGCAGCCCCAGGCGGGGGGGCTCGGATACGCAGTATTTT	CASSPRRGGSDTQYF
TRBV27	once	NA	TRBJ1-5	TGTGCCAGCAGTTTTCACAGGGAAGGGGGTCAGCCCCAGCATTTT	CASSFHREGGQPQHF
TRBV10-3	NA	TRBD1	TRBJ1-3	TGTGCCATCAGTGAGTCACAGGGGGAAGGAAACACCATATATTTT	CAISESQGEGNTIYF